Given below is one T cell receptor beta chain in context. The antigen remains unidentified. An input of roughly 0.5 to 1 ug of RNA was subjected to reverse transcription using random hexamers. Amplification of TCR beta CDR3 used immunoSEQ multiplex PCR across 54 Vbeta and 13 Jbeta. TCRdb re-called the immunoSEQ multiplex PCR reads through MiXCR, storing one row per CDR3 protein. The table has just over 150,000 distinct CDR3 sequences, over 95% seen once. This sample was taken from a study of CD8 T cells in Susac syndrome. The study's findings and limits: The study's TCR sequencing and HLA analysis drew on a certain number of individuals. That number was acknowledged as relatively small.

The CDR3 has 12 residues. Trimming stripped 5 bases from V and 4 bases from J, with 11 bases between. Germline CDR1 reads DFQATT; CDR2 reads SNEGSKA (reference sequence). TCR beta sequencing was performed on blood CD8+ and CD4+ T cells. In contrast to the negatively isolated CD8+ and CD4+ T cells, TEMRA cells were FACS-enriched. The V and J genes are TRBV20-1 and TRBJ1-1; D call uncertain. This TCR was sampled from a human donor with multiple sclerosis. The sequenced sample was CD8+ T cells from PBMCs. The DNA of the CDR3 is TGCAGTGCTCCGGACGGAGGCACTGAAGCTTTCTTT. Its protein is CSAPDGGTEAFF.